Detailed here is one T cell receptor (beta chain). Its target is unknown. The CDR3 is made up of 15 amino acids. In germline, CDR1 is SGHAT, CDR2 FQNNGV. Losses at the gene ends were 1 base for V and 10 bases for J; bases not matched to a gene: 10. Treatment here: around 19 received Ad26.COV2.S at low or high dose, single or two shots; roughly five received placebo; per-sample allocation not given. Repertoires come from day 63 after the first vaccine or placebo injection. An adult aged 18-55 years in Boston served as the donor. This entry comes from a study of Ad26.COV2.S vaccination and SARS-CoV-2 variants. Study observations and caveats: Non-spike TCR breadth did not differ much between vaccine and placebo recipients.

TCRdb keeps only in-frame clones here, not all; method: immunoSEQ multiplex PCR. The table has about 320,000 clones, roughly 80% seen once. This sequence was found in a person between 18 and 65 years old who received the Ad26.COV2.S COVID-19 vaccine or a placebo. The starting material was peripheral blood, obtained in a trial of Ad26.COV2.S vaccine versus placebo. This chain uses TRBV11-2 with TRBJ1-1; 9 nucleotides line up with TRBD1. The chain's CDR3 is CASSLVGTGPSRAFF. CDR3 DNA sequence: TGTGCCAGCAGCTTAGTAGGGACAGGGCCCTCTCGAGCTTTCTTT.